What follows is one T cell receptor beta chain and its context. The antigen is unknown. V lost 4 bases to trimming and J lost 2 bases, with 8 bases between them. This CDR3 comprises 12 residues. Germline V gene data show CDR1 as SQVTM and CDR2 as ANQGSEA. The data are from a study of T-cell reconstitution after alpha-beta-depleted transplantation in children. Study-level findings and limits: Day-60 TCRbeta diversity that was high in some patients was derived from surviving recipient T cells and thymic progenitors.

This sample's TCRbeta library carried unique molecular identifier barcodes. TCRdb passed the PCR reads through MiXCR, listing each CDR3 protein once. This sample yields around 500,000 distinct CDR3 sequences, of which 23% are seen a single time; 13% to 15% belongs to the top ten. The specimen was PBMCs, mostly from graft donor cells, collected 360 days after TCRalphabeta/CD19-depleted stem cell transplant. The clonotype comes from a boy younger than two who had a stem cell transplant for acute myeloid leukemia, so the T cells may come from the graft donor. The rearrangement links TRBV29-1 to TRBJ1-2; D remains ambiguous. CDR3 amino acids: CSVVASNYGYTF. In DNA form, the CDR3 reads TGCAGCGTTGTTGCGAGCAACTATGGCTACACCTTC.